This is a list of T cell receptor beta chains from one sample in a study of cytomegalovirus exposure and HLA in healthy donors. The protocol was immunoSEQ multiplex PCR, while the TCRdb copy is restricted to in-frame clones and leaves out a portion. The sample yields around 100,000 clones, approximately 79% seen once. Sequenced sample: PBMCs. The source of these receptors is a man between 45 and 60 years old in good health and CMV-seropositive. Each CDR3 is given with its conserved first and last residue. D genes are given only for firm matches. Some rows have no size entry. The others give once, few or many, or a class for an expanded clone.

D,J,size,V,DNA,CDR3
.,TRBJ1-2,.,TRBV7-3,TGTGCCAGCAGCTCGAAGGCAGGGGATGGCTACACCTTC,CASSSKAGDGYTF
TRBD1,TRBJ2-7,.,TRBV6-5,TGTGCCAGCAGAACCGGGACAGGGATCTCCTACGAGCAGTACTTC,CASRTGTGISYEQYF
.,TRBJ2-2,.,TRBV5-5,TGTGCCAGCAGCTTGAGAGGGAACACCGGGGAGCTGTTTTTT,CASSLRGNTGELFF
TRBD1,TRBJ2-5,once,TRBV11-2,TGTGCCAGCAGCCTTCAAAGGGGGCGAGAGACCCAGTACTTC,CASSLQRGRETQYF
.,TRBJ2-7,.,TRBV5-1,TGCGCCAGCCGACCGGCAGGCAACTCCTACGAGCAGTACTTC,CASRPAGNSYEQYF
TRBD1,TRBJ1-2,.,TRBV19,TGTGCCAGTAGTAGCCCGACAGGGCCCTATGGCTACACCTTC,CASSSPTGPYGYTF
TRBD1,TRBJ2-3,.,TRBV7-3,TGTGCCAGCAGCACGGGACAGTGGGATACGCAGTATTTT,CASSTGQWDTQYF
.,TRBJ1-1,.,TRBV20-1,TGCAGTGCATCACAGGGCTCTGAAGCTTTCTTT,CSASQGSEAFF
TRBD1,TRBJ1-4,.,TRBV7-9,TGTGCCAGCAGCTTAGGGGCAGGGGGGGAAAAACTGTTTTTT,CASSLGAGGEKLFF
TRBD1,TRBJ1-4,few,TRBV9,TGTGCCAGCAGCGTAGGAGTCGGACAGGACTCTAATGAAAAACTGTTTTTT,CASSVGVGQDSNEKLFF
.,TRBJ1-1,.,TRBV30,TGTGCCTGGAGTCCCCAGACAGGACGTACTGAAGCTTTCTTT,CAWSPQTGRTEAFF
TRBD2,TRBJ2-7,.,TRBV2,TGTGCCAGTGGGACTACCTACGAGCAGTACTTC,CASGTTYEQYF
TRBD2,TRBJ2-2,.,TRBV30,TGTGCCTGGAGTGCATTAGCGGGAGTGAACACCGGGGAGCTGTTTTTT,CAWSALAGVNTGELFF
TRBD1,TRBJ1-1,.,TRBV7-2,TGTGCCAGCAGCTCTACAGGGGGCGGCACTGAAGCTTTCTTT,CASSSTGGGTEAFF
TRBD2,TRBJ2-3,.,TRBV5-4,TGTGCCAGCAGCTTGATAACTAGCGGGGCAGATACGCAGTATTTT,CASSLITSGADTQYF
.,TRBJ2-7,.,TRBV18,TGTGCCAGCTCTCCCGGGACACCACCCTACGAGCAGTACTTC,CASSPGTPPYEQYF
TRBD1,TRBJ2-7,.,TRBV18,TGTGCCAGCTCACCAGGGACAGGTTACGAGCAGTACTTC,CASSPGTGYEQYF
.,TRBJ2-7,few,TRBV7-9,TGTGCCAGCAGCGTCCTACAGGGTTCTTACGAGCAGTACTTC,CASSVLQGSYEQYF
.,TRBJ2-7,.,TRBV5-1,TGCGCCAGCAGCCCGCTTGTAGCTGACGAGCAGTACTTC,CASSPLVADEQYF
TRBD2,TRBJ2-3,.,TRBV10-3,TGTGCCATCAGTGGAGGACTAGCAGGCACAGATACGCAGTATTTT,CAISGGLAGTDTQYF
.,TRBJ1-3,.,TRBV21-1,TGTGCCAGCAGCAGACGGGACACCCGAAGAGGAAACACCATATATTTT,CASSRRDTRRGNTIYF
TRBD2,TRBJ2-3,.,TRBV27,TGTGCCAGCAGTTCACTAGCGGGGGGTACCAGGGATACGCAGTATTTT,CASSSLAGGTRDTQYF
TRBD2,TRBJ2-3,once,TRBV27,TGTGCCAGCAGTCCCCTGACTAGCGGGAGAGAGGATACGCAGTATTTT,CASSPLTSGREDTQYF
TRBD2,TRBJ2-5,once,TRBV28,TGTGCCAGCAGTTCCCCCGGACTAGCGGGAGGGGCGGCGGGCGAGACCCAGTACTTC,CASSSPGLAGGAAGETQYF
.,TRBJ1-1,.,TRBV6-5,TGTGCCAGCAGTTACGGACCAGGGCGCACTGAAGCTTTCTTT,CASSYGPGRTEAFF
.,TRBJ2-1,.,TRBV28,TGTGCCAGCAGTTTAACGGCGGGGACTGGTCACAATGAGCAGTTCTTC,CASSLTAGTGHNEQFF
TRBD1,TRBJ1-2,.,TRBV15,TGTGCCACCAGCGGATCCAACAGGGGGCGCGACTATGGCTACACCTTC,CATSGSNRGRDYGYTF
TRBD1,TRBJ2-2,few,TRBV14,TGTGCCAGCAGCCCGGGACAGGGGGGCTTCCCGAACACCGGGGAGCTGTTTTTT,CASSPGQGGFPNTGELFF
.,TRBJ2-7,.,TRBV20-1,TGCAGTGCTAGAGATGCGGCAAGGCAGTACTTC,CSARDAARQYF
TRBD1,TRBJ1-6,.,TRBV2,TGTGCCAGCAGGCCGGGACAGCACTCCTATAATTCACCCCTCCACTTT,CASRPGQHSYNSPLHF
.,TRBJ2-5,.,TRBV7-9,TGTGCCAGCAGCACTAACAGGGTGGGCGGCGAGACCCAGTACTTC,CASSTNRVGGETQYF
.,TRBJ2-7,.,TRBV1,TGCACCAGCAGCTCAATCCCCCCACACAGCGGGATCTCCTACGAGCAGTACTTC,CTSSSIPPHSGISYEQYF
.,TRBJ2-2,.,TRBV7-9,TGTGCCAGCAGCCATCCGGAGGGGGCAGGGTACACCGGGGAGCTGTTTTTT,CASSHPEGAGYTGELFF
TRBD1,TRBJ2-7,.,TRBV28,TGTGCCAGCAGTGGGACAGGGGTCCACGAGCAGTACTTC,CASSGTGVHEQYF
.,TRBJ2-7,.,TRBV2,TGTGCCAGCAGTGTGGACGGGGGCGAGCAGTACTTC,CASSVDGGEQYF
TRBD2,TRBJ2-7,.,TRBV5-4,TGTGCCAGCAGCTCCGGACTAGCGTCAAGGGAGCAGTACTTC,CASSSGLASREQYF
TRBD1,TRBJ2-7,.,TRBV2,TGTGCCAGCGGGGGGACAGGGGACGGGTACGAGCAGTACTTC,CASGGTGDGYEQYF
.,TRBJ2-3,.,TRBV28,TGTGCCAGCACGGGCGGGAAGAGCACAGATACGCAGTATTTT,CASTGGKSTDTQYF
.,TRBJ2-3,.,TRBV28,TGTGCCAGCAGTTTATCAGGGGCCCGGGCAGATACGCAGTATTTT,CASSLSGARADTQYF
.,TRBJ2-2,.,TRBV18,TGTGCCAGCTCACCACCGGGAGAGACCGGGGAGCTGTTTTTT,CASSPPGETGELFF
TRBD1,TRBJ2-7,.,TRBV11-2,TGTGCCAGCGGCTTAATGGACAGGGGGCGCGAGCAGTACTTC,CASGLMDRGREQYF
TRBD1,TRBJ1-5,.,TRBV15,TGTGCCACCAGCAGAGGCCTGGGACAGATTAGCAATCAGCCCCAGCATTTT,CATSRGLGQISNQPQHF
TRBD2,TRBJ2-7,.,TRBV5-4,TGTGCCAGCAGCATAGGAGCGGGAGGGCCCCACGAGCAGTACTTC,CASSIGAGGPHEQYF
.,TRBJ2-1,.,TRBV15,TGTGCCACCAGCAGAGATATACAGGTCAATGAGCAGTTCTTC,CATSRDIQVNEQFF
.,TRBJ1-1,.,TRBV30,TGTGCCTGGACAGGGCCCCACACTGAAGCTTTCTTT,CAWTGPHTEAFF
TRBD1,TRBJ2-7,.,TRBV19,TGTGCCAGTTCGCCAGACAGGGGTAGCTACGAGCAGTACTTC,CASSPDRGSYEQYF
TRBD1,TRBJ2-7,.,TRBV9,TGTGCCAGCAGCGTAGCTTGGGAGACAGGGGGCGAGCAGTACTTC,CASSVAWETGGEQYF
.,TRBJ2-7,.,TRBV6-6,TGTGCCAGCAGCCCCAGGGACTTCTACGAGCAGTACTTC,CASSPRDFYEQYF
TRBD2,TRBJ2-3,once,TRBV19,TGTGCCAGTAGGGGACTACTACTTAGCACAGATACGCAGTATTTT,CASRGLLLSTDTQYF
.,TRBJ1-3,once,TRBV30,TGTGCCTGGAGTCCTCTAGGAAACACCATATATTTT,CAWSPLGNTIYF
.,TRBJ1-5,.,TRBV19,TGTGCCAGTGTGCAGGGGATGCAGCCCCAGCATTTT,CASVQGMQPQHF